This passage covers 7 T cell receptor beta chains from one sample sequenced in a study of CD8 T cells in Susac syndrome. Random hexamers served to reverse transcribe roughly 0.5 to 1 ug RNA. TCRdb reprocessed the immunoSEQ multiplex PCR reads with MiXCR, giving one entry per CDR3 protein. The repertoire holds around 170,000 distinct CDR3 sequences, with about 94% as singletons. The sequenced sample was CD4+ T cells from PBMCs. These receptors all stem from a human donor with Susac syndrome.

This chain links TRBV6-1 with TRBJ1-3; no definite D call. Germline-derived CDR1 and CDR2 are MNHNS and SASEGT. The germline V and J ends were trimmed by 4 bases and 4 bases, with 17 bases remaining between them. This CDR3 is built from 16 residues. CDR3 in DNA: TGTGCCAGCAGTGTCACGGGTGGAACGACCGGAAACACCATATATTTT. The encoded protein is CASSVTGGTTGNTIYF.

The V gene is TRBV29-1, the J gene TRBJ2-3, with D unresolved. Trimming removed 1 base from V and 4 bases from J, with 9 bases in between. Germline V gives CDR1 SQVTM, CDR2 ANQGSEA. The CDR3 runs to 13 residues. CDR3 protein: CSVEGTSSDTQYF. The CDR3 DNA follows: TGCAGCGTTGAAGGGACCTCGTCAGATACGCAGTATTTT.

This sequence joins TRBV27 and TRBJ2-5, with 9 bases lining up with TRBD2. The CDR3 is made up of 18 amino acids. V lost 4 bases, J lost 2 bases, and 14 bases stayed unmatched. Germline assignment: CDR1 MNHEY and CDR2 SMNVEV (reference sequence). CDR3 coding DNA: TGTGCCAGCAGTTCCCGTCGGGCTAGCGGGGCTACTCAAGAGACCCAGTACTTC. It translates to CASSSRRASGATQETQYF.

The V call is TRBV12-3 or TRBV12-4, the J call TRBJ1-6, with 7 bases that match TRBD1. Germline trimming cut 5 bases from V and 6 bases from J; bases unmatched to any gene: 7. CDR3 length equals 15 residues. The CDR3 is CASSLQQGLNSPLHF. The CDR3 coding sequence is TGTGCCAGCAGTCTCCAACAGGGGCTTAATTCACCCCTCCACTTT.

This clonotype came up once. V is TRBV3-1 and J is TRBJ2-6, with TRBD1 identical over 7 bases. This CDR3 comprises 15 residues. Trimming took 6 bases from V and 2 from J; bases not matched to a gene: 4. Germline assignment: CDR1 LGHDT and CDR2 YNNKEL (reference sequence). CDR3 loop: CASRDTGAGANVLTF. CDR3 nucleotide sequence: TGTGCCAGCAGAGACACAGGGGCTGGGGCCAACGTCCTGACTTTC.

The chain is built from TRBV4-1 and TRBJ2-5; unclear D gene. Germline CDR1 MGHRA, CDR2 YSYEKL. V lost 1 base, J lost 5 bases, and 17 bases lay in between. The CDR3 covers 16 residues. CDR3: CASSQVEVDGRETQYF. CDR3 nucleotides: TGCGCCAGCAGCCAAGTTGAGGTAGATGGTAGGGAGACCCAGTACTTC.

CDR3 amino acids: CSAGRTGNTGELFF. The CDR3 DNA sequence: TGCAGTGCTGGACGGACAGGGAACACCGGGGAGCTGTTTTTT. The genes are TRBV20-1 and TRBJ2-2; 7 bases are a match to TRBD1. Germline assignment: CDR1 DFQATT and CDR2 SNEGSKA (reference sequence). V lost 5 bases and J lost 1; bases outside the gene matches: 4. The CDR3 contains 14 residues.